This is a list of T cell receptor beta chains from one sample in a study of shared T cell receptors in the human thymus. Clones were read by immunoSEQ multiplex PCR, and TCRdb kept only the in-frame ones, dropping some. The sample yields hundreds of thousands of clones, around 78% seen once. This sample was shared with a second study, whose subject was human thymus T cells.

Material for sequencing was thymocytes. These TCRs come from a boy under two years old with a congenital heart defect. The CDR3 runs from the conserved cysteine through the conserved F or W.

TRBV28 15 CASATTAGGSYEQYF
TRBV19 14 CASSIGGTAYEQYF
TRBV9 17 CASSPPPWGRGANVLTF
TRBV7-3 15 CASSLGQRVYNEQFF
TRBV27 8 CASSSSFF
TRBV28 13 CASRLAGDFEQYF
TRBV25-1 17 CASSETDLREGLNEQFF
TRBV10-3 12 CAISCVQETQYF
TRBV10-3 12 CAISPGGETQYF
TRBV4-3 13 CASSQTVGYEQYF